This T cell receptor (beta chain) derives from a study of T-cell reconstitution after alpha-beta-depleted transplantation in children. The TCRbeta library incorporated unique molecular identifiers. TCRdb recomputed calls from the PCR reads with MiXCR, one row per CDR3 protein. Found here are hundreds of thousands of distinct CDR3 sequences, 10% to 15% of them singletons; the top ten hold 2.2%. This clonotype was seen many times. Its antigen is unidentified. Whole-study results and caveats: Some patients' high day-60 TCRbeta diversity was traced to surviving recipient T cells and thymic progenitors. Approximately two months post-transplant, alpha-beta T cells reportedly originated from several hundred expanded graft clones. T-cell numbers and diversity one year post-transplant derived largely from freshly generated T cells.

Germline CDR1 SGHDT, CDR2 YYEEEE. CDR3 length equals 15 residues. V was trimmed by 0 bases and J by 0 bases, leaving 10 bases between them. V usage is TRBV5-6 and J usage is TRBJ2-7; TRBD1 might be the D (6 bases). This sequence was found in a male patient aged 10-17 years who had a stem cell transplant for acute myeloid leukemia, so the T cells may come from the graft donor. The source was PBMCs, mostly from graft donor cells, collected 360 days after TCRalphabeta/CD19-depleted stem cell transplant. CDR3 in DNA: TGTGCCAGCAGCTTGGAGACAGGTCACTCCTACGAGCAGTACTTC. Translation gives CASSLETGHSYEQYF.